This T cell receptor (beta chain) was recorded in a study of blood T cell repertoires in COVID-19. Study-wide context: Sources were T cells, B-cell-depleted T cells, or PBMCs; the material itself was cDNA or gDNA.

This study enrolled people aged 18 to 89 from around 25 US geographic areas. V was pared by 3 bases and J by 4 bases, with 16 bases between. This CDR3 comprises 15 residues. Germline V gene sequence: CDR1 SGDLS, CDR2 YYNGEE. Methods used by the authors: Amplification of reference gene primers provided the estimated nucleated cell counts. Using immunoSEQ multiplex PCR, the repertoire was profiled, and TCRdb retains in-frame clones only, with some absent. V and J calls and clone size are those listed in that table; D and trimming were worked out from the DNA. The repertoire has about 300,000 clones, under 90% of them found once; the top ten carry more than 9%.

The gene calls are TRBV9 and TRBJ1-2, with D tentatively TRBD1 (6 bases). This TCR was recovered from a woman aged 18-29 years who had recovered from COVID-19. Input material: PBMCs or T cells enriched from blood (not recorded which). CDR3 sequence: CASSARTEGIYGYTF. The CDR3 DNA follows: TGTGCCAGCAGCGCGCGGACAGAGGGGATCTATGGCTACACCTTC.